Following are 9 T cell receptor beta chains from one sample sequenced in a study of T cell changes during pregnancy in multiple sclerosis. Here immunoSEQ multiplex PCR was the method, and the copy in TCRdb shows in-frame clones only, minus some. The data hold about 59,000 clones, with roughly 94% observed a single time. The source material was CD8+ T cells from peripheral blood mononuclear cells, sampled after pregnancy. These receptors were taken from a female donor with multiple sclerosis, enrolled in a pregnancy study.

The J gene is TRBJ1-1, the V gene TRBV6-1; 7 positions match TRBD1. The CDR3 length is 13 residues. Germline CDR1 MNHNS, CDR2 SASEGT. V lost 4 bases, J lost 4 bases, and 3 bases stayed unmatched. Here the CDR3 DNA reads TGTGCCAGCAGTGGAACAGGGGTCACTGAAGCTTTCTTT. Its translation is CASSGTGVTEAFF.

J is TRBJ2-1 and V is TRBV15, with D possibly matching TRBD1 (6 bases). The CDR3 sequence is 14 residues long. Germline values: CDR1 LNHNV, CDR2 YYDKDF (reference sequence). V shed 8 bases and J shed 8 bases, with 19 bases lying between them. CDR3 amino acids: CATGTLSPFDEQFF. CDR3 DNA sequence: TGTGCCACCGGGACATTGTCCCCGTTCGATGAGCAGTTCTTC.

The chain uses TRBV5-1 and TRBJ1-1, with 8 positions matching TRBD1. Germline V gene lookup returns CDR1 SGHRS and CDR2 YFSETQ. The length of the CDR3 is 14 residues. Trimming cost V 5 bases and J 5 bases; bases outside gene matches: 8. CDR3 coding DNA: TGCGCCAGCAGGGACCCAGGGGGCTGGACTGAAGCTTTCTTT. Translation gives CASRDPGGWTEAFF.

Comments on this clone: This sample includes further DNA sequences coding for the same CDR3. This chain joins TRBV4-1 and TRBJ2-7; 7 positions agree with TRBD1. The V and J ends lost 1 base and 2 bases, in that order; junction bases with no gene match: 5. The CDR3 totals 15 residues. From germline, CDR1 is MGHRA and CDR2 YSYEKL. The CDR3 DNA is TGCGCCAGCAGCCAAGGGCCAGGGGGAACCTACGAGCAGTACTTC. Translated, it gives CASSQGPGGTYEQYF.

V usage is TRBV12-5 and J usage is TRBJ2-7; TRBD1 agrees at 8 bases. Per the germline V gene, CDR1 is LGHNT and CDR2 is FRNRAP. The CDR3 contains 15 residues. The V gene end was trimmed by 1 base and the J gene end by 2 bases; junction bases not matched to a gene: 4. CDR3 nucleotide sequence: TGTGCTAGTGGTTTGGGACAGGGGCTAGCCTACGAGCAGTACTTC. Amino acid sequence: CASGLGQGLAYEQYF. Variable domain in full (rest from reference TRBV12-5 and TRBJ2-7): DARVTQTPRHKVTEMGQEVTMRCQPILGHNTVFWYRQTMMQGLELLAYFRNRAPLDDSGMPKDRFSAEMPDATLATLKIQPSEPRDSAVYFCASGLGQGLAYEQYFGPGTRLTVT.

The rearrangement joins TRBV29-1 to TRBJ2-7; D remains unclear. CDR1 is SQVTM and CDR2 is ANQGSEA in the germline V gene. This CDR3 has 12 amino acids. Trimming pared 4 bases from V and 0 bases from J, leaving 7 bases between. CDR3 region: CSVVDTSYEQYF. The CDR3 nucleotides are TGCAGCGTTGTCGACACCTCCTACGAGCAGTACTTC.

V and J are TRBV6-1 and TRBJ2-5, with D maybe TRBD1 (6 bases). The CDR3 is made up of 14 amino acids. V was cut by 4 bases and J by 2 bases, with 11 bases left in between. Germline CDR1 MNHNS, CDR2 SASEGT. Here the CDR3 DNA reads TGTGCCAGCAGTGGGATAACAGGGCAAGAGACCCAGTACTTC. It is translated as CASSGITGQETQYF.

The V call is TRBV6-5, the J call TRBJ1-5, with TRBD1 as a possible D gene (5 bases). This CDR3 comprises 15 residues. V was pared by 7 bases and J by 0 bases, with 13 bases between. Germline V gene data show CDR1 as MNHEY and CDR2 as SVGAGI. CDR3 amino acids: CASKTDSYSNQPQHF. In nucleotides, the CDR3 is TGTGCCAGCAAGACAGATTCGTATAGCAATCAGCCCCAGCATTTT.

This chain joins TRBV5-8 and TRBJ2-7; TRBD1 matches at 11 bases. There are 15 residues in the CDR3. The J segment lost 1 base and the V segment lost 4 bases, leaving 4 bases of the junction unmatched. The germline V gene has CDR1 SGHTS and CDR2 YDEGEE. Here the CDR3 DNA reads TGTGCCAGCAGCACGGACAGGGGGCTATCCTACGAGCAGTACTTC. It codes for CASSTDRGLSYEQYF.